This TCR beta chain derives from a study of CD8 T cells in Susac syndrome. An amount of RNA that ranged from roughly 0.45 to 1 ug was reverse transcribed with random hexamers. The authors amplified TCR beta CDR3 across 54 Vbeta and 13 Jbeta using immunoSEQ multiplex PCR. MiXCR, run by TCRdb on the immunoSEQ multiplex PCR reads, gives a single entry per CDR3 protein. The sample consists of 110,000 or so distinct CDR3 sequences, 85% to 95% of them appearing once. The CDR3 consists of 14 residues. Looked up from germline, CDR1 is GTSNPN and CDR2 is SVGIG (reference sequence). With 6 bases removed from V and 2 bases from J, the gap between germline ends came to 17 bases. TCR beta from blood CD8+ and CD4+ T cells was sequenced. The multiple sclerosis controls, all treatment-naive patients, had relapsing-remitting disease that was stable or active. TEMRA cells were enriched by FACS, and CD4+ and CD8+ T cells were negatively isolated.

This TCR was recovered from a human donor with multiple sclerosis. The chain employs TRBV30 and TRBJ2-7; D is possibly TRBD2 (6 bases). Sequencing used CD4+ T cells from PBMCs. CDR3 amino acids: CACRPGLKAYEQYF. The CDR3 nucleotides are TGTGCCTGCCGGCCGGGACTGAAGGCCTACGAGCAGTACTTC. Together with reference TRBV30 and TRBJ2-7, the CDR3 gives the full variable domain: SQTIHQWPATLVQPVGSPLSLECTVEGTSNPNLYWYRQAAGRGLQLLFYSVGIGQISSEVPQNLSASRPQDRQFILSSKKLLLSDSGFYLCACRPGLKAYEQYFGPGTRLTVT.